This T cell receptor (beta chain) was recorded in a study of OX40 agonist ivuxolimab in advanced cancers. Study-level points and caveats: Expanded clones tended on average to be more numerous among CD8+ T cells than CD4+. Both blood CD4+ and CD8+ T cells showed clonal growth by week 6 at 0.1 to 3.0 mg/kg.

A word on this clone: Its antigen remains unidentified.

Profiling relied on immunoSEQ multiplex PCR, and the TCRdb table lists in-frame clones only, not all of them. The sample contains roughly 80,000 clones, more than 80% of which appear only once. The CDR3 is 15 residues long. Germline-derived CDR1 and CDR2 are MNHEY and SMNVEV (reference sequence). With 2 bases clipped from V and 6 bases from J, the junction kept 4 bases outside the gene matches. The receptor was isolated from an adult with an advanced solid tumor such as melanoma, head and neck, liver or kidney cancer. The chain uses TRBV27 and TRBJ1-5, with TRBD1 identical over 10 bases. Material: CD4+ or CD8+ T cells sorted from blood, obtained in a trial of the OX40 agonist ivuxolimab. This CDR3 reads CASSLTWDRGQPQHF. The CDR3 nucleotides are TGTGCCAGCAGTTTAACATGGGACAGGGGTCAGCCCCAGCATTTT.